These 17 T cell receptor beta chains were sequenced from one sample in a study of blood T cells in healthy people across ages. The second PCR ran about 6 to 11 cycles with a sample-barcoded 5' primer and J-beta primers. MiXCR, run by TCRdb on the 5' RACE reads, gives a single entry per CDR3 protein. This sample has fewer than 800,000 distinct CDR3 sequences, with 45% to 50% found just once. Sample: blood. The receptors derive from a woman aged 55-75 years in good health.

The V gene is TRBV4-2, the J gene TRBJ2-1; 12 bases align to TRBD2. Per the germline V gene, CDR1 is LGHNA and CDR2 is YNFKEQ. After removal of 4 bases from V and 9 bases from J, the junction contained 10 bases not matched to a gene. This CDR3 contains 16 residues. CDR3 amino acids: CASSPPSGRAGGEQFF. CDR3 DNA sequence: TGTGCCAGCAGCCCTCCTAGCGGGAGGGCCGGGGGTGAGCAGTTCTTC.

This clonotype has more than one count but fewer than ten. The gene calls are TRBV27 and TRBJ2-5, with 9 bases identical to TRBD1. Germline lookup yields CDR1 MNHEY and CDR2 SMNVEV (reference sequence). The CDR3 extends over 15 amino acids. After removal of 3 bases from V and 3 bases from J, the junction contained 5 bases not matched to a gene. DNA of the CDR3: TGTGCCAGCAGTTTCTGGACAGGGGTAAAAGAGACCCAGTACTTC. Amino acid sequence: CASSFWTGVKETQYF.

This clonotype was observed a few times. The chain links TRBV7-3 to TRBJ2-1, with 11 bases identical to TRBD2. Losses at the gene ends were 5 bases for V and 6 bases for J; bases not matched to a gene: 6. The CDR3 covers 15 residues. Looked up from germline, CDR1 is SGHTA and CDR2 is FQGTGA. In nucleotides, the CDR3 is TGTGCCAGCAGCCTAGCGGGAGGAATCGCCAATGAGCAGTTCTTC. This gives the protein CASSLAGGIANEQFF.

This clonotype was detected only once. V is TRBV20-1 and J is TRBJ2-2; perhaps TRBD1 as D (6 bases). V lost 3 bases, J lost 5 bases, and 10 bases lay in between. The CDR3 has 13 residues. Germline lookup yields CDR1 DFQATT and CDR2 SNEGSKA (reference sequence). CDR3: CSASRGGTGELFF. The CDR3, as DNA: TGCAGTGCTAGCAGAGGGGGAACCGGGGAGCTGTTTTTT.

In this sample, this clonotype turned up once. This chain connects TRBV20-1 to TRBJ2-1; TRBD2 matches 7 bases. V shed 0 bases and J 6 bases; nucleotides not matched to a gene: 5. The V gene's germline CDR1 is DFQATT and CDR2 SNEGSKA (reference sequence). The CDR3 spans 14 residues. CDR3 sequence: CSARDSWGGNEQFF. The CDR3 DNA reads as TGCAGTGCTAGAGATTCCTGGGGGGGCAATGAGCAGTTCTTC.

A few counts support this clonotype. The CDR3 DNA is TGTGCCAGCACCCTAGTAGAAAAACTGTTTTTT. This sequence encodes CASTLVEKLFF. This chain uses TRBV2 with TRBJ1-4, with D hard to call. Per germline, CDR1 SNHLY and CDR2 FYNNEI. This CDR3 contains 11 residues. V lost 7 bases to trimming and J lost 8 bases, with 8 bases between them.

This clonotype was detected only a few times. This CDR3 reads CASSPGRLSLGEQYF. The CDR3 nucleotides are TGTGCCAGCAGCCCGGGTCGACTATCGTTGGGAGAGCAGTACTTC. The gene calls are TRBV12-3 or TRBV12-4 and TRBJ2-7; D is perhaps TRBD2 (5 bases). The CDR3 is made up of 15 amino acids. Between the trimmed V and J ends, which lost 6 bases and 7 bases, there was a span of 22 bases.

V gene TRBV14 combines with J gene TRBJ2-1, with D perhaps being TRBD1 or TRBD2 (5 bases each). This CDR3 comprises 18 residues. The germline V and J ends were trimmed by 1 base and 4 bases, with 20 bases remaining between them. The germline gives CDR1 SGHDN, CDR2 FVKESK. Here the CDR3 DNA reads TGTGCCAGCAGCCAAGTTGGGGGTTCTGGTCGGGTATACAATGAGCAGTTCTTC. Protein: CASSQVGGSGRVYNEQFF.

This clonotype showed up just a few times. The CDR3 nucleotides read TGCAGTGCAAGGTCCGGGACAGGGACGACTAATGAAAAACTGTTTTTT. This translates into CSARSGTGTTNEKLFF. This chain connects TRBV20-1 to TRBJ1-4; 9 bases map to TRBD1. Trimming cost V 6 bases and J 2 bases; bases outside gene matches: 10. Germline V gene lookup returns CDR1 DFQATT and CDR2 SNEGSKA (reference sequence). There are 16 residues in the CDR3.

The gene calls are TRBV20-1 and TRBJ2-5, with D possibly being TRBD2 (6 bases). Germline-derived CDR1 and CDR2 are DFQATT and SNEGSKA (reference sequence). V lost 7 bases, J lost 4 bases, and 10 bases lay in between. CDR3 length: 11 residues. The CDR3 bases are TGCAGTGAACCAGCGGGAGAGACCCAGTACTTC. Translation gives CSEPAGETQYF.

This clonotype was found a few times. The chain carries TRBV29-1 and TRBJ2-1, with D hard to call. Germline values: CDR1 SQVTM, CDR2 ANQGSEA. This CDR3 is built from 14 residues. V lost 4 bases and J 0 bases, leaving 10 bases between the germline ends. CDR3 coding DNA: TGCAGCGTTGTTCCCCCGAGCTCCTACAATGAGCAGTTCTTC. Translating gives CSVVPPSSYNEQFF.

The chain recombines TRBV4-2 with TRBJ2-1; D is tentatively TRBD1 or TRBD2 (5 bases each). The J call may be wrong; the DNA end is better matched by TRBJ2-7. The germline gives CDR1 LGHNA, CDR2 YNFKEQ. The CDR3 totals 16 residues. CDR3 residues: CASSQGPLSSYNEQYF. CDR3 nucleotides: TGTGCCAGCAGCCAGGGACCGCTGAGCTCCTACAATGAGCAGTACTTC.

In this sample, this clonotype turned up a few times. The genes are TRBV5-1 and TRBJ1-4; D unresolved. CDR3 length: 16 residues. Trimming pared 1 base from V and 8 bases from J, leaving 18 bases between. Germline V gives CDR1 SGHRS, CDR2 YFSETQ. This CDR3 reads CASSLYSGGTEEKLFF. DNA for the CDR3: TGCGCCAGCAGCTTGTACAGCGGCGGAACAGAGGAAAAACTGTTTTTT. The full variable domain, its missing parts supplied by reference TRBV5-1 and TRBJ1-4, is KAGVTQTPRYLIKTRGQQVTLSCSPISGHRSVSWYQQTPGQGLQFLFEYFSETQRNKGNFPGRFSGRQFSNSRSEMNVSTLELGDSALYLCASSLYSGGTEEKLFFGSGTQLSVL.

This clonotype was found a few times. V usage is TRBV28 and J usage is TRBJ2-1; TRBD1 is a possible D gene (5 bases). Germline V gene sequence: CDR1 MDHEN, CDR2 SYDVKM. The CDR3 spans 14 residues. V was cut by 3 bases and J by 9 bases, with 15 bases left in between. The CDR3 here is CASSFPRTPPEQFF. CDR3 nucleotides: TGTGCCAGCAGTTTCCCCCGGACACCGCCTGAGCAGTTCTTC.

The chain joins TRBV6-5 to TRBJ2-7; D not certain. The germline gives CDR1 MNHEY, CDR2 SVGAGI. The CDR3 contains 11 residues. The CDR3 spells CGTRWVNEQYF. CDR3 sequence (DNA): TGTGGCACCAGATGGGTCAACGAGCAGTACTTC.

This clonotype came up once. The CDR3 spells CAISAFLGRIYEQYF. The CDR3 region has the DNA TGTGCCATCAGTGCTTTCCTTGGACGGATATACGAGCAGTACTTC. The V call is TRBV10-3, the J call TRBJ2-7; no reliable D call. Germline values: CDR1 ENHRY, CDR2 SYGVKD. The CDR3 is 15 amino acids. V was cut by 4 bases and J by 4 bases, with 17 bases left in between.

The sample holds one count of this clonotype. The chain employs TRBV20-1 and TRBJ2-5, with D tentatively TRBD1 (5 bases). The tail of the sequence fits TRBJ2-7 better, so the J call may be wrong. Germline loops: CDR1 DFQATT, CDR2 SNEGSKA (reference sequence). There are 14 residues in the CDR3. Here the CDR3 reads CSANKPGHDYEQYF. The CDR3 DNA is TGCAGTGCTAATAAGCCCGGACACGACTACGAGCAGTACTTC.